This T cell receptor (beta chain) was recorded in a study of blood T cell repertoires in COVID-19. Study in general: Researchers got acute and convalescent COVID-19 samples from the United States, Italy and Spain. Nucleic acid was either cDNA or gDNA, and it came from T cells, B-cell-depleted T cells, or PBMCs.

Per the original methods: From reference gene primer amplification, estimates of nucleated cell counts were derived. Sequencing was performed with immunoSEQ multiplex PCR; in TCRdb, only in-frame clones are kept and a portion is missing. V and J calls and clone size are given by that table; D and trimming were obtained from the DNA. The sample records around 250,000 clones, about 80% being singletons. The sample consisted of peripheral blood. The clonotype originates from a man over 45 with active or convalescent COVID-19.

CDR3 loop: CASGSGTGANDYGYTF. CDR3 coding DNA: TGTGCCAGTGGCTCCGGGACAGGGGCTAACGACTATGGCTACACCTTC. V gene TRBV19 combines with J gene TRBJ1-2, with 10 bases aligning to TRBD1. Germline assignment: CDR1 LNHDA and CDR2 SQIVND (reference sequence). The V and J ends lost 8 bases and 3 bases, in that order; junction bases with no gene match: 12. The CDR3 sequence is 16 residues long. Together with reference TRBV19 and TRBJ1-2, the CDR3 gives the full variable domain: DGGITQSPKYLFRKEGQNVTLSCEQNLNHDAMYWYRQDPGQGLRLIYYSQIVNDFQKGDIAEGYSVSREKKESFPLTVTSAQKNPTAFYLCASGSGTGANDYGYTFGSGTRLTVV.